The present TCR beta chain was sequenced within a study of regulatory T cells in long-lasting Graves disease listed by TCRdb under 2021. Looking at the study overall: Antithyroid drugs had been taken for less than 3 months by newly diagnosed Graves' disease patients. Peripheral blood TCR sequencing and RNA sequencing compared persistent Graves' disease patients with newly diagnosed Graves' disease patients. The study took place in China and was registered as a clinical trial. A total of about 35 samples underwent TCR sequencing, from roughly 13 patients with persistent Graves' disease and some 20 patients with newly diagnosed Graves' disease. Summary of the overall study and its limitations: Patients with persistent disease shared more public clonotypes (fewer than 3,000) than newly diagnosed patients did (more than 900). The study examined only peripheral blood because the primary lesion, thyroid tissue, could not be accessed. The authors noted that the small sample size was a limitation that may lower accuracy. TRBV28, TRBJ1-2 and TRBJ2-5 were preferentially used in persistent disease, while TRBV20-1 and TRBJ2-1 were favored in newly diagnosed disease. Only the TCR beta chain was sequenced and analyzed. Persistent Graves' disease patients showed lower TCR Shannon entropy and fewer highly expanded clones than newly diagnosed patients, suggesting clonal expansion.

Trimmed from V: 5 bases; trimmed from J: 11 bases; junction bases lacking a gene match: 10. Including cysteine and phenylalanine, the CDR3 has 14 amino acids. Only the CDR3 part of the read is kept: 42 bases, read in frame from the first base. Taken from the germline V gene, the CDR1 and CDR2 loops are SNHLY and FYNNEI. The library was prepared using multiplex PCR. The reads were generated on an Illumina HiSeq 4000. TCR beta libraries were built with iRepertoire HTBI primers and Arm-PCR amplification of CDR3 regions. Before sequencing, the PCR products went through gel purification. As for how the authors treated the data: Gene usage analysis of CDR3 amino acid clonotypes relied on the 60 to 65 TRBV and 13 to 15 TRBJ segments identified across samples. Filtered high-quality paired reads were merged into contigs using COPE and FqMerger. Contigs were aligned with BLAST to IMGT TRBV, TRBD and TRBJ reference genes, and CDR3 was defined per IMGT. Clonotypes above 0.1% frequency were classified as highly expanded clones. Repertoire diversity was measured by Shannon entropy, and V-J evenness by the Gini coefficient. Clonotypes shared by more than one individual were considered public. TCRdb applied fastp at Q25 and MiXCR to the public reads, then kept only in-frame beta chains. Rows matching on CDR3 protein sequence are summarized as one entry with the most common DNA and genes. In this record, the V and J calls reflect TCRdb's handling and not the investigators' own analysis. In all, the sample holds a few hundred thousand distinct CDR3 sequences, and less than 15% of those were seen once. The ten largest clonotypes hold approximately 9.3% of the sample.

The time point label corresponds to: newly diagnosed GD, antithyroid drugs for less than 3 months. RNA was extracted from PBMCs in TRIzol for both TCR sequencing and RNA sequencing. Graves' disease was diagnosed according to American Thyroid Association guidelines. Patients for the study were recruited at an endocrinology department in Xi'an, China. From each patient, 7.5 to 9.5 milliliters of peripheral blood was collected into an EDTA anticoagulant tube. Ficoll Paque Plus density gradient separation was used to isolate PBMCs, and no additional T cell sorting was done. RNA quality was checked with an Agilent 2100 Bioanalyzer and agarose gel, and concentration with a NanoDrop 2000. This clonotype appeared a few times. The clone's antigen remains unknown. No much larger clone is present one base from it, and per-base qualities are unavailable. These records were also assigned to another study, of T cells in Graves' hyperthyroidism and ophthalmopathy. From that second study: A patient counted as having stable Graves' hyperthyroidism if no progression to ophthalmopathy occurred over 18 months of follow-up. Hyperthyroidism patients were newly diagnosed, with disease duration under 2 months, and aged 18 to 65 years. Any patient with an uncontrolled infection, another autoimmune disease, pregnancy or lactation was excluded. Diagnoses were based on clinical symptoms, serum thyroxine and TRAb, thyroid ultrasound and orbital computed tomography. For the first round of RT-PCR on the TCR CDR3, the HTBI primer set was used together with the Qiagen OneStep RT-PCR kit. Most expanded thyroid clonotypes (frequency above 0.001) were also detected in blood, a finding suggesting that blood repertoires may reflect thyroid immune responses. A model built on a 13 V-J signature distinguished ophthalmopathy from stable hyperthyroidism, reaching about 88% sensitivity and under 84% specificity in cross-validation and 80%/75% in testing. In validation, the model predicted progression to ophthalmopathy with approximately 71% sensitivity and about 73% specificity, a median of 6.5 months before onset. A discovery cohort of roughly 96 patients, 43 with Graves' ophthalmopathy and approximately 57 with stable Graves' hyperthyroidism, was used to find distinguishing TCR V-J signatures. Prospective prediction of ophthalmopathy was tested in an independent validation cohort of 18 to 20 hyperthyroidism patients and 17 patients who later progressed to ophthalmopathy. The 100 discovery patients were divided at random into training and test sets in a 7:3 ratio. The study also compared thyroid tissue and blood T-cell repertoires from 6 or 7 Graves' hyperthyroidism patients. After blood sampling, hyperthyroidism patients were treated with methimazole at a starting dose of 30 mg daily, and ophthalmopathy patients were treated with high-dose intravenous methylprednisolone. Libraries were constructed in a second round of multiplex PCR, after which size selection and purification were carried out. The libraries were sequenced on an Illumina HiSeq2000 using paired-end 100 bp reads. SOAPnuke was used to process the raw data, with reads discarded if the reads contained adapters or uncalled bases, had a mean Phred below 15, or lacked an exact constant-primer or identifier match. COPE v1.2.5 was used to merge high-quality paired reads, and clonotypes were defined as unique nucleotide sequences. MiTCR v1.1 was used to align clonotypes to the IMGT TRBV, TRBD and TRBJ reference segments. Analysis was restricted to V-J combinations with a frequency above 0.0001, which covered just over 98% of repertoires. The TCS score was defined as the ratio of F50 (clonal expansion) to E x V (chaos), calculated using BLOSUM62-based TCRdist between CDR3 peptides within each V-J. Welch's t-statistics and random forest reduced 450 to 600 V-J features to roughly 13, which were used in a naive Bayes classifier (R e1071). Sample size was not statistically predetermined, and blinding of investigators to group allocation was not performed. The paper reports TCR Vbeta CDR3 sequencing of about 140 peripheral blood samples: 43 ophthalmopathy, approximately 74 hyperthyroidism and 17 progressor patients.

The source was peripheral blood mononuclear cells (PBMCs), collected at new diagnosis, from a patient treated with antithyroid drugs. This TCR was sampled from a man aged 25 to 45 with Graves disease. Donor details come from another sample of the same person, matched by shared clones. The V gene is TRBV2 and the J gene is TRBJ2-4, with 9 bases aligning to TRBD1. The DNA sequence is as follows: TGTGCCAGCAGTCCACCGGGACAGGGCCCAGTTCAGTACTTC. This translates into CASSPPGQGPVQYF.